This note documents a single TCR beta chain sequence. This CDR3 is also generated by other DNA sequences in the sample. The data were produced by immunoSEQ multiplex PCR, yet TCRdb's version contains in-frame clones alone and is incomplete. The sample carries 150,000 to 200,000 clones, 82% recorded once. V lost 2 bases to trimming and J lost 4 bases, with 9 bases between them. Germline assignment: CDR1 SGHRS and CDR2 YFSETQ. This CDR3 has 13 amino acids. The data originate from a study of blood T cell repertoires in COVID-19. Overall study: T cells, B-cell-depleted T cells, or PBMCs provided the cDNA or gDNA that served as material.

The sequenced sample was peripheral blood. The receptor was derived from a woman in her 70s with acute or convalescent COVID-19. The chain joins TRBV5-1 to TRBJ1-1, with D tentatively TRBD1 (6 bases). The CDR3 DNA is TGCGCCAGCAGCTTAAGAGGGGGCACTGAAGCTTTCTTT. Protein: CASSLRGGTEAFF.